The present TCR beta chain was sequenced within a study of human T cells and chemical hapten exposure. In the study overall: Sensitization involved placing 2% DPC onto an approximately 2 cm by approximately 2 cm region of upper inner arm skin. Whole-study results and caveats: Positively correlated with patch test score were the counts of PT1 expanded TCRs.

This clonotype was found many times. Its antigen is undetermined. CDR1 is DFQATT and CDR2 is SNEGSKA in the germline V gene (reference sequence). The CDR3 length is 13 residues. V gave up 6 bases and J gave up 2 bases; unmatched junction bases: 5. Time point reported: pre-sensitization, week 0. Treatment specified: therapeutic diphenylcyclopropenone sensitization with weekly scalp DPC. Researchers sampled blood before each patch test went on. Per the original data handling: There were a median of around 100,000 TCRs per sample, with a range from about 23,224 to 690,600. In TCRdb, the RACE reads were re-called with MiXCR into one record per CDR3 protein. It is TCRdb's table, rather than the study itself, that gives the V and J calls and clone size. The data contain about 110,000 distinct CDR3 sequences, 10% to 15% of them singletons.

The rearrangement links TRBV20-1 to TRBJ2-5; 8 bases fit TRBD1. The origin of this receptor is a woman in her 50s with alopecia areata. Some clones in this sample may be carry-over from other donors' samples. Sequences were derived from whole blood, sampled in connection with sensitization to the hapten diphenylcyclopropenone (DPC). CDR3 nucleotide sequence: TGCAGTGCATGGGGGACAGGACAAGAGACCCAGTACTTC. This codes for CSAWGTGQETQYF.